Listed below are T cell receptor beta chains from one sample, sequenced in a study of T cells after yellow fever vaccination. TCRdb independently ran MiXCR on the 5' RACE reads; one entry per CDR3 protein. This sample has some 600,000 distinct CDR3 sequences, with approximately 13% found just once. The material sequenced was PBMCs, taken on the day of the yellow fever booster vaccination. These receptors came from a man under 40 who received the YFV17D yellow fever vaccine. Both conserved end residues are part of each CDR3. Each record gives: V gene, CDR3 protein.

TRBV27,CASSLTELGNEQFF
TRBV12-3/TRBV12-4,CASSSPSGRWAGELFF
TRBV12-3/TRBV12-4,CASSYWGITDTQYF
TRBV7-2,CASSATPGLFTDTQYF
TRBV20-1,CSARRTRSTDTQYF
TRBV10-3,CAISYAPGGAYEQYF
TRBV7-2,CASSFPGTFSSTDTQYF
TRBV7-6,CASSLEGQGMGRDQPQHF
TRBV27,CASSPRTETNYGYTF
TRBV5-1,CASSFPSGRRTGELFF
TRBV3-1,CASSRSGRTDTQYF
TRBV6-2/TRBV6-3,CASRRGSGYNEQFF
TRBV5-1,CASSRGTDPTDTQYF
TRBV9,CASSVGGSLTGETQYF
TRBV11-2,CASSLVVGDRRRTNYGYTF
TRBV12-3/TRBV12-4,CASSLVPREQYF
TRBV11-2,CASSAQGWGETQYF
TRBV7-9,CASSNSGYEQYF
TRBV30,CAWSYDRKSPFF
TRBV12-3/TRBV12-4,CASRGGAGGQPQHF
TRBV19,CASSTDYTGELFF
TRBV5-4,CASGSAGQETQYF
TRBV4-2,CASSQVQGGGPFGDTQYF
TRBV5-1,CASSPGTGGPGELFF
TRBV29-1,CSAERGTSGNEQFF
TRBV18,CASSSDRLDSYEQYF
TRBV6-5,CASSYSGGGTGANVLTF
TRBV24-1,CATSDSGGSPYEQYF
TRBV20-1,CSARDVGFEQYF
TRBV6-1,CASSDLSGSLNNEQFF
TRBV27,CASSWPRGDMNSNQPQHF
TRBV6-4,CASSDEGGSTDTQYF
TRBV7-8,CASSLDLGGDIGYEQYF